This TCR beta chain appears in the sequencing data of a study of T-cell reconstitution after alpha-beta-depleted transplantation in children. TCRbeta library construction was performed incorporating unique molecular identifiers. TCRdb processed the PCR reads anew with MiXCR; each CDR3 protein has one entry. This sample carries hundreds of thousands of distinct CDR3 sequences, 24% of them seen once, and the ten largest clones take 4% to 6%. For this clonotype: What it binds is not known.

The CDR3 runs 16 residues. Germline lookup yields CDR1 MGHRA and CDR2 YSYEKL. The V and J ends lost 4 bases and 4 bases, in that order; junction bases with no gene match: 12. Study results and caveats: After transplant, at about two months, alpha-beta T cells were reportedly derived from several hundred expanded graft clones. By one year post-transplant, T-cell counts and diversity largely arose from T cells that were newly produced. High day-60 TCRbeta diversity in some patients came from surviving recipient T cells and thymic progenitors.

The gene calls are TRBV4-1 and TRBJ1-1; 7 bases align to TRBD1. This TCR was recovered from a female patient aged 2-9 years who had a stem cell transplant for congenital amegakaryocytic thrombocytopenia, so the T cells may come from the graft donor. The source material was PBMCs, mostly from graft donor cells, sampled 360 days after TCRalphabeta/CD19-depleted stem cell transplant. DNA for the CDR3: TGCGCCAGCAGCCGATACGTAGGGACAGATCCCACTGAAGCTTTCTTT. It specifies CASSRYVGTDPTEAFF.